The present T cell receptor (beta chain) was sequenced within a study of beta chain features in type 1 diabetes (dated by TCRdb to 2016 to 2018). Study-level background: Patients and healthy donors did not differ in mean age, gender distribution, total cell number or subset yield. Naive and central memory subsets were obtained from all 28 donors, but regulatory and stem cell-like memory subsets were isolated from only 8 patients and roughly 8 healthy donors. In the study, TCRB repertoires of sorted circulating CD4+ T cell subsets from recently diagnosed type 1 diabetes patients were compared with those of matched healthy donors. A total of about 110 million sorted cells were examined across all samples, and the number of cells per subset was strongly correlated with RNA yield.

The High Capacity cDNA Reverse Transcription Kit was used to reverse transcribe all of the isolated RNA, meaning that expressed TCRB transcripts were what got sequenced. Deep immunoSEQ sequencing was performed on naive, central memory and regulatory T cell samples, with an average of roughly 4 million total reads per sample. Sorted cells were lysed in RLT buffer, and RNA was extracted using DNase-treated RNeasy Micro or Mini kits according to cell number. To prevent cross-contamination, each cell subset was processed individually, whereas patient and healthy donor samples were processed jointly. The immunoSEQ multiplex PCR was used to amplify TCRB sequences from cDNA, generating 87-bp fragments that spanned the CDR3 region. Sequencing of the amplicons was performed on the Illumina HiSeq platform. The authors' pipeline ran thus. PCR bias was computationally corrected using synthetic template baselines, reads within Hamming distance 2 were collapsed, and singletons that could not be merged were discarded. Reads were aligned against IMGT to assign V, D and J genes, CDR3 length and insertions or deletions at six rearrangement sites. Within each subset, clonotype counts were normalized to sorted cell number, and only after that were true diversity and Gini coefficients computed with the tcR R package. Repertoire sharing was quantified using the overlap coefficient calculated on TCRB nucleotide sequences. TCRdb mirrors the immuneACCESS table, restricted to in-frame sequences. Some clones are absent from its copies; in checked studies, under half trace to an unresolved V gene, and the reason for the others is unknown. V, J and clone size were drawn from that table, and D and trimming were deduced from the DNA. A total of roughly 300,000 clones appear in this sample, 9.3% of them only once. Roughly 1% of the sample is taken by the ten largest.

Paper-wide results and their limitations: Patients with type 1 diabetes made fewer insertions and deleted more nucleotides at VDJ recombination sites, implying thymic rearrangement abnormalities. A moderate but significant shortening of TCRB CDR3 length was observed in type 1 diabetes patients in all four CD4+ subsets. Sequencing cDNA rather than genomic DNA could over-represent highly expressing activated cells, although activation and CD3 levels did not differ between groups. HLA sub-analyses involved small numbers of individuals, so any influence of HLA type on TCRB rearrangement remained unresolved. Shorter templates might be favored by PCR, yet because patient and control samples were amplified and corrected together, any such skew would affect both groups equally. Naive, central memory and regulatory TCRB repertoires appeared to be more similar among patients than among healthy donors.

Each donor gave one peripheral blood draw, averaging approximately 0.11 L, which was collected into heparinised tubes. A BD FACSAria II and a panel including CD45RO, CCR7, CD25, CD127, CD95 and CD27 were used to sort naive, central memory, regulatory and stem cell-like memory CD4+ T cells. Purity was above 95% for every sorted population. PBMCs were isolated immediately by Lymphoprep density gradient centrifugation and stained directly without culture. So that batch effects would be minimized, each experiment stained and sorted samples in pairs, pairing one healthy donor with one patient. As concerns this clone: No antigen is known for it. It has no much larger one-base neighbor in the sample; base qualities were not kept.

This sequence was found in a young man with type 1 diabetes. What was sequenced was central memory CD4+ T cells from blood.

The CDR3 protein: CASSMQGDQPQHF. The nucleotide sequence reads as follows: TGTGCCAGTAGTATGCAGGGAGATCAGCCCCAGCATTTT. This receptor chain uses TRBV19 and TRBJ1-5, and possibly TRBD1, on 5 matching bases. The V and J ends are trimmed by 3 bases and 5 bases, leaving 8 bases between them. Including the terminal cysteine and phenylalanine, the CDR3 comprises 13 residues. Solely the CDR3 DNA is kept, with 39 bases framed from the first base. Per the germline V gene (reference sequence), LNHDA is the CDR1 and SQIVND is the CDR2.